Described below is a single T cell receptor (beta chain) sequence and its context. It lacks a known antigen. The record has no base qualities; no much larger clone is one base away. The sample is drawn from a study of shared clonotypes between healthy human individuals (TCRdb year 2020). Background on the whole study: The cohort comprised two women and a few men aged 18 to 49 years. For each donor, CD4 naive and CD4 memory were each given three plates, CD8 naive was given two plates, and CD8 memory was given one plate. To estimate repertoire size and how much clonotypes are shared between individuals, the study performed deep sequencing of blood TCR repertoires from a few healthy adults. To increase sequencing depth and limit assay-specific biases, TCR repertoire library preparation and sequencing were carried out by different laboratories using diverse techniques. Per donor, leukapheresis produced somewhere between about 0.9 and 9 billion PBMCs.

CDR1 is given as KGHSH and CDR2 as LQKENI, both from the germline V gene. The germline V and J ends show losses of 4 bases and 3 bases respectively, and no gene match explains 8 bases of the junction. The CDR3 spans 15 residues, from the cysteine through the phenylalanine. This entry keeps only the CDR3 DNA: 45 bases, framed from base 1. The paper as a whole reports these results and caveats: Across several donors, approximately 5% of naive CD4, roughly 3.4% of naive CD8, 2% to 2.5% of memory CD4, and approximately 0.4% of memory CD8 clonotypes were shared. Larger estimated clonotype richness was generally found for naive subsets than for memory subsets. Even with the large sequencing depth, rarefaction of the sorted-subset datasets indicated that sequencing was incomplete. Pairwise subsampling led to the expectation that sequencing depth would affect the degree of clonotype sharing among donors. Compared with non-shared clonotypes, the clonotypes found in all four sorted-subset donors had higher generation probabilities. Sampling was restricted to blood, and TCR repertoires in tissue are likely to differ from TCR repertoires in blood. The small number of donors limited the genetic and exposure-history diversity represented.

Healthy HIV-negative adults with no recently reported acute infections or vaccinations were included as donors. All donors were Caucasian adults living in Nashville, Tennessee, USA. CD4+ T cells were enriched by magnetic negative selection; naive cells were then positively selected on CD45RA, and the negative fraction formed the memory subset. Blood was obtained by leukapheresis, after which PBMCs were separated by Ficoll-Histopaque density gradient centrifugation and cryopreserved in liquid nitrogen vapor phase. Purity and quantity of every magnetically sorted T cell population were checked by analytical flow cytometry. Genomic DNA was isolated from each sorted fraction and quantified by UV absorbance on a Nanodrop 2000c. Using the deep immunoSEQ assay, TCR CDR3 regions were amplified from genomic DNA by multiplex PCR. For each cell subset, the extracted genomic DNA was distributed evenly across all wells of several immunoSEQ 96-well plates, and each plate served as one replicate. For sorted subsets, each replicate PCR was loaded with roughly 200 ng genomic DNA, equivalent to roughly 30,000 T cell genomes. The purified libraries were quantified using a Qubit 3.0 fluorometer, sized with a Bioanalyzer 2100, and then quantified again using the KAPA Library Quantification kit. Every immunoSEQ 96-well plate was sequenced on a separate single-read 150-cycle Illumina NextSeq 550 flow cell. Turning to the authors' computational methods: Because the immunoSEQ output held only junctional sequences and lacked quality scores, the filtering could not match the filtering applied to full-length reads. To assign V/J genes and CDR3, sequences were annotated against IMGT germline references using PyIR, a Python wrapper for IgBLAST v1.9. Reads were removed for weak V/J assignments (E-value above 1e-6), missing CDR3, stop codons, out-of-frame junctions, or ambiguous translated residues. V3J clonotypes were defined by identical inferred V gene, J gene, and CDR3 amino acid sequence. To compute the percentage overlap between repertoires, the number of shared unique clonotypes was divided by the size of the smaller repertoire. RTK rarefaction, the Chao1 estimator, and Recon v2.1 estimates of unobserved clonotypes were used to assess repertoire richness. OLGA was used to compute generation probabilities for all TCRbeta clonotypes that the gDNA method yielded from a few donors. TCRdb took this table from immuneACCESS and kept in-frame rearrangements with V and J called. Such tables lack part of the clones; where checked against another copy, unresolved V genes explain under half of the gap, and the rest is unexplained. V and J calls and clone size are copied from that table; D and trimming were computed from the DNA. The sample table records more than 2,000,000 clones; around 90% of these occur just once. Around 0.15% of the sample lies in the top ten.

Sequenced: naive CD4+ T cells sorted from blood. This specimen's cell subset or site label, interpreted: CD45RA+ positively selected. The TCR originated in a man aged 18 to 30 in good health. The chain joins TRBV18 to TRBJ2-7; 8 central nucleotides agree with TRBD2. The encoded CDR3 is CASSLAGGDLYEQYF. In nucleotides, the sequence is TGTGCCAGCTCACTGGCGGGGGGCGACCTCTACGAGCAGTACTTC.